This section outlines one TCR beta chain sequence together with its context. Its antigen is currently not known. The sample holds no much larger clone one base away, and base qualities are not on file. According to the study, the label for this sample's time point signals: baseline before oral tofacitinib. From alopecia areata patients, peripheral blood was collected along with lesional scalp punch biopsies. PBMCs were separated by density centrifugation and stained for CD3, CD4 and CD8, after which CD4+ and CD8+ T cells were sorted on a FACSAria. Receptor amplification or capture employed the immunoSEQ multiplex PCR assay. To provide template for TCR sequencing, every sample had RNA extracted and reverse transcribed into cDNA. SuperScript III was used for first-strand cDNA synthesis, primed with a 2:1 mix of oligo-dT and random hexamers. A synthetic immune receptor repertoire was used to assess amplification bias, and residual bias was removed computationally. Concerning the study's data processing: Raw reads were preprocessed to remove errors, and CDR3 was defined by IMGT conventions from the conserved cysteine to phenylalanine. Clonality was calculated as 1 minus Shannon entropy normalized by log2 of the number of productive unique TCRs. Whether each scalp clone was CD4 or CD8 was inferred by checking scalp TCRbeta sequences against the CD4 and CD8 repertoires from sorted blood. Drawn from immuneACCESS, this table holds only the in-frame rearrangements with V and J called that TCRdb kept. Clones are partly lost; checked studies trace under half to an unresolved V gene and leave the rest unexplained. The V and J calls and clone size were taken over from that table, and D and trimming were inferred from the DNA. Here the sample has 150,000 or so clones; 80% to 90% occur a single time. The biggest ten clones account for over 12% of the sample.

The entry originates in a study of CD8+ T cells in alopecia areata (dated by TCRdb to 2016 to 2018). Background on the whole study: The treated patients took part in an open-label pilot trial in which moderate-to-severe alopecia areata was treated with oral tofacitinib at 5 to 10 mg twice daily. Scalp clonality was compared among normal scalp (n=4), patchy alopecia areata scalp (n=8), and alopecia totalis/universalis scalp (n=8). Patients on tofacitinib were biopsied at baseline and after 4 and 24 weeks of treatment, and several of the patients also had a later scalp biopsy. Human TCRbeta sequencing covered scalp tissue and sorted CD4+ and CD8+ peripheral blood T cells from patchy and totalis/universalis alopecia areata patients and healthy controls. RNA came from the PAXgene miRNA kit for fixed scalp, the miRNeasy kit for PBMCs, and the RNeasy kit for mouse skin. High-throughput TCRbeta sequencing was used to examine T cell clonal expansion in alopecia areata in both the C3H/HeJ mouse model and human patients. Tofacitinib was administered for 6 to 18 months, and 6 months of follow-up off drug were then conducted to assess delayed response and recurrence. Amplification of TCRbeta CDR3 regions was done by immunoSEQ multiplex PCR using 35 Vbeta forward primers and 13 Jbeta reverse primers.

General study outcomes and caveats: Resident alphabeta T cells in normal human skin are also sequenced, complicating scalp TCR repertoire analysis, unlike mouse skin dominated by gammadelta T cells. Shared TCR sequences between patients were less evident than in mice, which may be partly attributable to HLA diversity in the patient population. Lesional scalp, especially in alopecia totalis/universalis, showed higher clonality and more expanded CD8+ clones than normal scalp, suggesting antigenic drive.

V has 3 bases trimmed and J has 2 bases trimmed; junction bases matching no gene number 12. CDR1 SEHNR and CDR2 FQNEAQ were looked up in the germline V gene (reference sequence). The CDR3 holds 17 amino acids from the cysteine to the phenylalanine. Only CDR3 DNA remains: 51 bases, in frame from the first base. The material was CD8+ T cells sorted from blood, obtained at week 0. This receptor was identified in a human donor with alopecia areata. Recombination joined TRBV7-9 with TRBJ2-5, and TRBD1 aligns with 7 junction nucleotides. CDR3 protein: CASSLPRTGWEQETQYF. The nucleotides read TGTGCCAGCAGCTTGCCCCGGACAGGTTGGGAGCAAGAGACCCAGTACTTC.